Listed here are 7 T cell receptor beta chains from one sample, sequenced in a study of blood T cell repertoires in COVID-19. The repertoire was sequenced with immunoSEQ multiplex PCR; TCRdb's copy has only in-frame clones and lacks some. The sample consists of roughly 59,000 clones, about 81% of them appearing once. Material: peripheral blood. The receptors shown here come from an elderly man with acute or convalescent COVID-19.

This clone came up a few times. J is TRBJ2-3 and V is TRBV5-4; TRBD2 matches at 9 bases. The CDR3 runs 15 residues. Looked up from germline, CDR1 is SGHNT and CDR2 is YYREEE (reference sequence). The junction had 5 bases not matched to a gene; V was cut back by 5 bases and J by 1 base. CDR3 coding DNA: TGTGCCAGCAGTTCGGGACTAGCAGGCACAGATACGCAGTATTTT. This sequence encodes CASSSGLAGTDTQYF.

In this sample, this clone turned up a few times. The chain uses TRBV27 and TRBJ1-1; TRBD1 is a possible D gene (6 bases). The germline V gene encodes CDR1 MNHEY and CDR2 SMNVEV (reference sequence). V was clipped by 6 bases and J by 0 bases, with 11 bases between them. The CDR3 covers 14 residues. CDR3 residues: CASSSDRLNTEAFF. The CDR3 nucleotides read TGTGCCAGCAGCTCCGACAGGTTGAACACTGAAGCTTTCTTT.

The V call is TRBV28, the J call TRBJ1-5; possible D gene TRBD1, 5 bases. CDR1 and CDR2 from the germline V gene are MDHEN and SYDVKM. V dropped 10 bases and J dropped 6 bases, with 16 bases sitting between them. CDR3 length: 13 residues. The CDR3 DNA sequence: TGTGCCACCCAAAAGGGGATCGGTCAGCCCCAGCATTTT. It yields the protein CATQKGIGQPQHF. Complete variable domain (other parts from reference TRBV28 and TRBJ1-5): DVKVTQSSRYLVKRTGEKVFLECVQDMDHENMFWYRQDPGLGLRLIYFSYDVKMKEKGDIPEGYSVSREKKERFSLILESASTNQTSMYLCATQKGIGQPQHFGDGTRLSIL.

This clone has only a few counts. The chain couples TRBV4-3 to TRBJ1-4, with D perhaps matching TRBD1 (5 bases). CDR3 length: 15 residues. Trimming stripped 1 base from V and 3 bases from J, with 9 bases between. Germline CDR1 reads LGHNA; CDR2 reads YSLEER. The DNA for the CDR3 is TGCGCCAGCAGCCAAGTCGACAGACCTAATGAAAAACTGTTTTTT. Translating it yields CASSQVDRPNEKLFF.

This chain joins TRBV4-2 and TRBJ1-1; 7 bases agree with TRBD1. CDR1 and CDR2 (germline): LGHNA, YNFKEQ. Trimming took 4 bases from V and 4 from J; bases not matched to a gene: 9. The CDR3 sequence is 15 residues long. CDR3 sequence (DNA): TGTGCCAGCAGCCTTTTAACAGGGGTAGGCACTGAAGCTTTCTTT. Protein sequence: CASSLLTGVGTEAFF.

The chain employs TRBV18 and TRBJ2-1, with 7 bases matching TRBD2. The CDR3 is made up of 14 amino acids. V dropped 6 bases and J dropped 8; count of bases not matched to a gene: 10. Germline CDR1 is KGHSH and CDR2 is LQKENI. CDR3 coding DNA: TGTGCCAGCTCCTTGCGGGAGCTCAGGGATGAGCAGTTCTTC. Protein: CASSLRELRDEQFF.

This chain uses TRBV2 with TRBJ2-3, with D possibly being TRBD1 (6 bases). V was pared by 8 bases and J by 7 bases, with 13 bases between. Germline assignment: CDR1 SNHLY and CDR2 FYNNEI. This CDR3 has 12 residues. The CDR3 loop is CASWYRDNTQYF. The DNA for the CDR3 is TGTGCCAGCTGGTACCGGGACAATACGCAGTATTTT.